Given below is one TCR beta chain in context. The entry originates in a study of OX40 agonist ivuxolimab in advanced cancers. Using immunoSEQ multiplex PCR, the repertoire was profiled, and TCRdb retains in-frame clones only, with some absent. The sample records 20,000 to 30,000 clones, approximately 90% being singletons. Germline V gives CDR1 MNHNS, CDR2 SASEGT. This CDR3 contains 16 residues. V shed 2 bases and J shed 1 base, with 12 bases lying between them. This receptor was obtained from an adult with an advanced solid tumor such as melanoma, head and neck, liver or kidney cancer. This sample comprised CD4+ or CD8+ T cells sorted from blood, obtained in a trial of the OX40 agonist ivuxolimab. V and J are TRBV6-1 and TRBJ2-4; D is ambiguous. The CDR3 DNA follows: TGTGCCAGCAGTGAACCCTCCCCAGCGGCCAAAAACATTCAGTACTTC. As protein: CASSEPSPAAKNIQYF.